These 3 T cell receptor beta chains were sequenced from one sample in a study of blood T cell repertoires in COVID-19. Sequencing was performed with immunoSEQ multiplex PCR; in TCRdb, only in-frame clones are kept and a portion is missing. This repertoire shows some 350,000 clones, about 87% found once; its top ten account for about 2.9%. The source material was peripheral blood. These receptors were obtained from a human donor in a cohort sampled during active COVID-19.

CDR3 nucleotides: TGTGCCAGCAGTTTAGGCAGTAATTCACCCCTCCACTTT. Protein product: CASSLGSNSPLHF. The chain carries TRBV12-3 or TRBV12-4 and TRBJ1-6; no reliable D call. Trimming cost V 1 base and J 6 bases, with 4 bases left between them. The CDR3 totals 13 residues.

This chain joins TRBV5-1 and TRBJ2-7; D possibly corresponds to TRBD1 (7 bases). The CDR3 sequence is 15 residues long. V gave up 0 bases and J gave up 0 bases, with 10 bases separating them. CDR1 and CDR2 (germline): SGHRS, YFSETQ. The CDR3 sequence: CASSLEQGGSYEQYF. CDR3 DNA sequence: TGCGCCAGCAGCTTGGAGCAGGGGGGCTCCTACGAGCAGTACTTC.

The chain joins TRBV7-9 to TRBJ2-5, with D possibly matching TRBD2 (5 bases). This CDR3 comprises 14 residues. Germline V lookup: CDR1 SEHNR, CDR2 FQNEAQ (reference sequence). Trimming shortened V by 6 bases and J by 7 bases, and 18 bases separated the two germline ends. The CDR3 protein is CASSFDGLKGTQYF. The CDR3 nucleotides are TGTGCCAGCAGTTTTGACGGACTGAAAGGGACCCAGTACTTC.